This TCR beta chain was retrieved from a study of T cell responses to AZD1222 COVID-19 vaccine. Whole-study context: Doses given second, at about 4 or about 12 weeks, were pooled.

General study results and limits: AZD1222 recipients seropositive at baseline numbered only 6 or 7. The reported proportion of spike-specific TCRs targeting unmutated variant regions was nearly half. Sampling captured repertoires only after the peak T cell response.

Profiled with immunoSEQ multiplex PCR; TCRdb holds only in-frame clones, not every one. The sample includes roughly 100,000 clones, roughly nine tenths of them seen just once. With respect to this clone: The antigen is unknown.

V dropped 7 bases and J dropped 7 bases, with 14 bases sitting between them. The CDR3 has 13 residues. Germline-derived CDR1 and CDR2 are LNHDA and SQIVND (reference sequence). The chain links TRBV19 to TRBJ1-5, with a tentative D call TRBD1 (5 bases). The specimen comprised peripheral blood, sampled on day 0 of AZD1222 vaccination. The TCR sequence derives from an adult in good health. The CDR3 DNA reads TGTGCCAGTAATGGGGGGGTCAGCCAGCCCCAGCATTTT. Amino acid sequence: CASNGGVSQPQHF.